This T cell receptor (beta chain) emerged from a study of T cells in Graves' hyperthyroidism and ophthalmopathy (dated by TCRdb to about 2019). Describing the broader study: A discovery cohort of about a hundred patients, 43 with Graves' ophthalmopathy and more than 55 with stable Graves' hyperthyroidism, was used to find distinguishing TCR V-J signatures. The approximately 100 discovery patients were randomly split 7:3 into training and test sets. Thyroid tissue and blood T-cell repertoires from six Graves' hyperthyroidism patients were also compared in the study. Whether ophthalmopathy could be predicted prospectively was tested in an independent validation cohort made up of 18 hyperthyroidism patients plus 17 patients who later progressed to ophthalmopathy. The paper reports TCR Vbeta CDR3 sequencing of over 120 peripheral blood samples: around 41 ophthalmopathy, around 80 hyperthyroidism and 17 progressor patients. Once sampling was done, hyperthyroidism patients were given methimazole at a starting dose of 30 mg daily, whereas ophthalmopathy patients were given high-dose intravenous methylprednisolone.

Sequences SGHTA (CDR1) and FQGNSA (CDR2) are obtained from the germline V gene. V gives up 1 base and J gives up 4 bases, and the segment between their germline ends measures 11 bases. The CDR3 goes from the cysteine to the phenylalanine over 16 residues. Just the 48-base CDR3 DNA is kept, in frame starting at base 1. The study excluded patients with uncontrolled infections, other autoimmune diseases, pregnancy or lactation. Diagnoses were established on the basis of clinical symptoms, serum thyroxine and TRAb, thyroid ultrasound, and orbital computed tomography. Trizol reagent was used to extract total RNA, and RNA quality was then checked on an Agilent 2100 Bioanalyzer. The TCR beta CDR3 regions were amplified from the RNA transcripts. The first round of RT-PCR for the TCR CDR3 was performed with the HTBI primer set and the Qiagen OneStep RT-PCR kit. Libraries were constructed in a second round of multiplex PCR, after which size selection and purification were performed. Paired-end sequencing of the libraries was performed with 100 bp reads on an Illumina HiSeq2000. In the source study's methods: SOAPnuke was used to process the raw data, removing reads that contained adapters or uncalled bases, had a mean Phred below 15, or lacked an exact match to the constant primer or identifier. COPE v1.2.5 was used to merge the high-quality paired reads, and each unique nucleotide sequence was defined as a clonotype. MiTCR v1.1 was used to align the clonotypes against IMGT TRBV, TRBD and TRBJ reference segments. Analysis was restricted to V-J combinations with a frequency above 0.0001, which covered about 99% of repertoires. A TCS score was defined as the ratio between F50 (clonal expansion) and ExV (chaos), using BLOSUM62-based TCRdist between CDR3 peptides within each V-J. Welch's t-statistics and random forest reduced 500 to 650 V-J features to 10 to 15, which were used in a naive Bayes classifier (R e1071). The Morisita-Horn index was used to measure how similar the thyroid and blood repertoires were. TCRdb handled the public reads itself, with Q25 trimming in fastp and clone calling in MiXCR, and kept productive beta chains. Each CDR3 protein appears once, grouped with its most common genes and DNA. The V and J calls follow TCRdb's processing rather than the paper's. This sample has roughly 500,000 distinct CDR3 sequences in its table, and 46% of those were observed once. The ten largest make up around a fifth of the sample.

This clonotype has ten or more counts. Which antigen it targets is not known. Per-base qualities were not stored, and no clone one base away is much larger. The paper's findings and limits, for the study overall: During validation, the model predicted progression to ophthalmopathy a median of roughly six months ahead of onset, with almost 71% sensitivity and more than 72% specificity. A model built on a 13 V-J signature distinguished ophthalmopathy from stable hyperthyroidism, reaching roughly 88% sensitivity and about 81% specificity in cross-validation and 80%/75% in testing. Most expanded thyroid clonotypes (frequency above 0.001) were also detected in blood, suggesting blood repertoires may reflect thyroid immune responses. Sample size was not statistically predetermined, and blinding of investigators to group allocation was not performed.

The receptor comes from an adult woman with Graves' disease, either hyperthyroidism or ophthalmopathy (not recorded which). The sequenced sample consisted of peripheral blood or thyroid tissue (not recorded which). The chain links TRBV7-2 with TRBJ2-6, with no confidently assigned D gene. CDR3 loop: CASSLGSWTGANVLTF. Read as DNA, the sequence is TGTGCCAGCAGCTTAGGATCTTGGACCGGGGCCAACGTCCTGACTTTC.